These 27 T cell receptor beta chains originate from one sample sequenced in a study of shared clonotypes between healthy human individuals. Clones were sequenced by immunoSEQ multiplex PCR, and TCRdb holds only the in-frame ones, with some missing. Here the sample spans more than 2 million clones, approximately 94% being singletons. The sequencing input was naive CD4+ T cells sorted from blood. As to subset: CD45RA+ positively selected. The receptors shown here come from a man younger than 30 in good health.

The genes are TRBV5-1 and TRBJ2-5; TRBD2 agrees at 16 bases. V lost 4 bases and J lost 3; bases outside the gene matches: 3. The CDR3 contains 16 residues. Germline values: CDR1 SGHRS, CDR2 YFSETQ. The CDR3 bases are TGCGCCAGCAGCACCGGGACTAGCGGGGGGGAAGAGACCCAGTACTTC. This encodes CASSTGTSGGEETQYF.

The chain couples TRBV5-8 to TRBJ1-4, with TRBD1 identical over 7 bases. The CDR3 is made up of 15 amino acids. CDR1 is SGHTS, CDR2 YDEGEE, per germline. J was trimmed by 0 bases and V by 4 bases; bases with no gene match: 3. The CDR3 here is CASSLGTATNEKLFF. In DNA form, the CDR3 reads TGTGCCAGCAGCCTCGGGACAGCAACTAATGAAAAACTGTTTTTT.

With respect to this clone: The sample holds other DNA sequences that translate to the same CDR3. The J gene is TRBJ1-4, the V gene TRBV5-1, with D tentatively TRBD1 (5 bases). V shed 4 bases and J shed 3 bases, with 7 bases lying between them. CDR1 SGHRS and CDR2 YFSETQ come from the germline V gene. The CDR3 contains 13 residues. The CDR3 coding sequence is TGCGCCAGCAGCCGAGGGGCTAATGAAAAACTGTTTTTT. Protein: CASSRGANEKLFF.

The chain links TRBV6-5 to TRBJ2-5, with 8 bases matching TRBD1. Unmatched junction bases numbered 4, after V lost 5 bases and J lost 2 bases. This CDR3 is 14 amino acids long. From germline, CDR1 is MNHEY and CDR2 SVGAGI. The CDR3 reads CASSARDRQETQYF. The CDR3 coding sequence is TGTGCCAGCAGTGCCCGGGACAGGCAAGAGACCCAGTACTTC.

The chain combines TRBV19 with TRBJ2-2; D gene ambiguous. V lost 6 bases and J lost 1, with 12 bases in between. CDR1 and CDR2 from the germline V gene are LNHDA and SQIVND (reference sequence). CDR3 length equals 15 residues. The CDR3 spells CASRVRVGNTGELFF. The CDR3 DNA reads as TGTGCCAGTAGGGTGCGCGTTGGGAACACCGGGGAGCTGTTTTTT.

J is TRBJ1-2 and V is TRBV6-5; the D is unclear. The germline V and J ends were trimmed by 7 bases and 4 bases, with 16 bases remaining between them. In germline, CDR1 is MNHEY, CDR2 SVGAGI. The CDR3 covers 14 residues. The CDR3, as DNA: TGTGCCAGCACCCTACTCGCGGTTTTCTATGGCTACACCTTC. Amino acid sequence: CASTLLAVFYGYTF.

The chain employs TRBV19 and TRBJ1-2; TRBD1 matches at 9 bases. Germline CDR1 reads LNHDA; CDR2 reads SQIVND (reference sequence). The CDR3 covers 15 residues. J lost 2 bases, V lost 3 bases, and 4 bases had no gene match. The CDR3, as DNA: TGTGCCAGTAGTATTCTAGGACAGGGGAACTATGGCTACACCTTC. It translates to CASSILGQGNYGYTF.

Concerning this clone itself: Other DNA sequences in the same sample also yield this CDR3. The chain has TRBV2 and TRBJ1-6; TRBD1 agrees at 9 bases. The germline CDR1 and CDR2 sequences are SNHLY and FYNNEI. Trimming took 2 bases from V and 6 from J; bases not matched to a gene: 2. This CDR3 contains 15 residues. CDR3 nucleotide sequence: TGTGCCAGCAGTGAAATGGGACAGGGTAATTCACCCCTCCACTTT. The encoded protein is CASSEMGQGNSPLHF.

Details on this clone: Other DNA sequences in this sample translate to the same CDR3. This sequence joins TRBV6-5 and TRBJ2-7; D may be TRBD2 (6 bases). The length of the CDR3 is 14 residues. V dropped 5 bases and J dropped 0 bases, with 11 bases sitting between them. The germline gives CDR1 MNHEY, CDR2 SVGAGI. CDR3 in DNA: TGTGCCAGCAGTCGGGACTTTAGCTCCTACGAGCAGTACTTC. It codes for CASSRDFSSYEQYF.

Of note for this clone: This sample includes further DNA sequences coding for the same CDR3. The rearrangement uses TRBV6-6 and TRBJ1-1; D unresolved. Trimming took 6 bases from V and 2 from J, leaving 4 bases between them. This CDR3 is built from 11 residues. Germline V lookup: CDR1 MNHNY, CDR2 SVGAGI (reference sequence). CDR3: CASRINTEAFF. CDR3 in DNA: TGTGCCAGCAGGATAAACACTGAAGCTTTCTTT.

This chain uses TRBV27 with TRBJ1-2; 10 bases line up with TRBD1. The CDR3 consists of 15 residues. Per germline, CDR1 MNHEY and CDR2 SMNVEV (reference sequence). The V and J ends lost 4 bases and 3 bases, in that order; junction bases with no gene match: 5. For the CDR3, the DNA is TGTGCCAGCAGTTCGACAGGGGGCCAACACTATGGCTACACCTTC. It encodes CASSSTGGQHYGYTF.

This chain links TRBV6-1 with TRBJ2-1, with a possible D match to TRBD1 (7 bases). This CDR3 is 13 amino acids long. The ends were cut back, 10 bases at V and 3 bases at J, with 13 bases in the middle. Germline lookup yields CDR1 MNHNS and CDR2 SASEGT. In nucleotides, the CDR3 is TGTGCCATCAGGGGGGTCGACTACAATGAGCAGTTCTTC. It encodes CAIRGVDYNEQFF.

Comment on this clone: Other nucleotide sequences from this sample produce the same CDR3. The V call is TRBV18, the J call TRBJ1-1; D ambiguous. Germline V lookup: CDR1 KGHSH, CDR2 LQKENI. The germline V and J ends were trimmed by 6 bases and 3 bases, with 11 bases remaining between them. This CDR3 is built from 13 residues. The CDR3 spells CASSPSRDTEAFF. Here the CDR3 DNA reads TGTGCCAGCTCTCCTTCTAGGGACACTGAAGCTTTCTTT.

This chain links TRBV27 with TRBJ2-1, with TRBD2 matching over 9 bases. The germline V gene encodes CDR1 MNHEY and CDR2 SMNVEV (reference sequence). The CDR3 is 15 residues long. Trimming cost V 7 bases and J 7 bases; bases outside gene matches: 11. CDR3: CASNSGSGGWNEQFF. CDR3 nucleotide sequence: TGTGCCAGCAACTCGGGGAGCGGGGGGTGGAATGAGCAGTTCTTC.

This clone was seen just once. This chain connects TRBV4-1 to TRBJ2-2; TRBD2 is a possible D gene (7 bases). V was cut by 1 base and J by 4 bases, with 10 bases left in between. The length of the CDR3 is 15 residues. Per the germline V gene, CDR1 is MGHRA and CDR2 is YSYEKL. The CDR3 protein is CASSQARGGTGELFF. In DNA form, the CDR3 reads TGCGCCAGCAGCCAAGCAAGGGGGGGCACCGGGGAGCTGTTTTTT.

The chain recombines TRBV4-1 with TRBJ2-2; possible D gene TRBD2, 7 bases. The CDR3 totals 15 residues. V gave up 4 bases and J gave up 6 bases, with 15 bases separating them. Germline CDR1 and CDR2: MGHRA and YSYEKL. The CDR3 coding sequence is TGCGCCAGCAGCCGCCAGTCGGGGGGCCCCGGGGAGCTGTTTTTT. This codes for CASSRQSGGPGELFF.

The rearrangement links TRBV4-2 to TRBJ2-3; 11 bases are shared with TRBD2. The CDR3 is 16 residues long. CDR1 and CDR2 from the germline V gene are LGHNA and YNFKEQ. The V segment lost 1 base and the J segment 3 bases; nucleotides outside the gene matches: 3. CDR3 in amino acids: CASSQGRLAGTDTQYF. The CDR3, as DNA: TGTGCCAGCAGCCAAGGGAGACTAGCGGGGACAGATACGCAGTATTTT.

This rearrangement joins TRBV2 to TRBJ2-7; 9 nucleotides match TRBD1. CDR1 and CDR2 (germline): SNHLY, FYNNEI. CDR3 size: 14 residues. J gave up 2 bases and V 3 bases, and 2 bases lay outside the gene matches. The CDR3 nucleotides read TGTGCCAGCAGTGAGACAGGGGGGACCTACGAGCAGTACTTC. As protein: CASSETGGTYEQYF.

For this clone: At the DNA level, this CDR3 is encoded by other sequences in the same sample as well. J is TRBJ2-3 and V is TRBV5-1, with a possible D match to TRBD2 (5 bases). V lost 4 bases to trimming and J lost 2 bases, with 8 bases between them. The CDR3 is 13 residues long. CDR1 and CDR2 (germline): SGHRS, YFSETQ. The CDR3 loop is CASSLRDTDTQYF. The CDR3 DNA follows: TGCGCCAGCAGCCTCCGGGACACAGATACGCAGTATTTT.

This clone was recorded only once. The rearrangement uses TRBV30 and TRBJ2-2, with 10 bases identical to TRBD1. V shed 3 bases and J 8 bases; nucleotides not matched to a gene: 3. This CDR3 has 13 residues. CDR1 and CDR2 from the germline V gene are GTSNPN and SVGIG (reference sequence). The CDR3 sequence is CAWRGTGEGELFF. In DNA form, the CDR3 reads TGTGCCTGGAGAGGGACAGGGGAGGGGGAGCTGTTTTTT.

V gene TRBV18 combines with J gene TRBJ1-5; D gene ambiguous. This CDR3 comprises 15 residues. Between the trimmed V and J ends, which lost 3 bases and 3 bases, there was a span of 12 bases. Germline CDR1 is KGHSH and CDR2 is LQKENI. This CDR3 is CASSPSVGNNQPQHF. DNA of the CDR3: TGTGCCAGCTCACCTTCAGTCGGTAACAATCAGCCCCAGCATTTT.

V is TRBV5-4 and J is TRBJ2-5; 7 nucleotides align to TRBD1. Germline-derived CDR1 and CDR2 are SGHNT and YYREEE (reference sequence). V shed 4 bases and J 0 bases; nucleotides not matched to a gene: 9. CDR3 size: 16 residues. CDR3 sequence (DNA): TGTGCCAGCAGCCGGACAGGACAATCGTACCAAGAGACCCAGTACTTC. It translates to CASSRTGQSYQETQYF.

As DNA, the CDR3 is TGTGCCAGCAGCCTTGGGACTAGTCCTTACGAGCAGTACTTC. Its translation: CASSLGTSPYEQYF. V and J are TRBV11-2 and TRBJ2-7; 8 nucleotides agree with TRBD2. The V gene's germline CDR1 is SGHAT and CDR2 FQNNGV. The CDR3 contains 14 residues. The V segment lost 5 bases and the J segment 4 bases; nucleotides outside the gene matches: 7.

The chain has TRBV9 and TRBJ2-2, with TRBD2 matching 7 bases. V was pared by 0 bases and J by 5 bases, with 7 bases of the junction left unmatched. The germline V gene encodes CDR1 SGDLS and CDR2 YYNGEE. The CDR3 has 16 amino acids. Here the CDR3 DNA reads TGTGCCAGCAGCGTAGGAGGTAGGGGAGGGACCGGGGAGCTGTTTTTT. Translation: CASSVGGRGGTGELFF. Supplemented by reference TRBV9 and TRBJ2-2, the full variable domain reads DSGVTQTPKHLITATGQRVTLRCSPRSGDLSVYWYQQSLDQGLQFLIQYYNGEERAKGNILERFSAQQFPDLHSELNLSSLELGDSALYFCASSVGGRGGTGELFFGEGSRLTVL.

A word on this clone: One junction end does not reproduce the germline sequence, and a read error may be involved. CDR3 region: CASSRDRENTNTQYF. As DNA, the CDR3 is TGTGCCAGCAGCCGGGACAGAGAAAACACAAATACGCAGTATTTT. V usage is TRBV13 and J usage is TRBJ2-3, with 7 bases aligning to TRBD1. This CDR3 contains 15 residues. Per the germline V gene, CDR1 is PRHDT and CDR2 is FYEKMQ (reference sequence).

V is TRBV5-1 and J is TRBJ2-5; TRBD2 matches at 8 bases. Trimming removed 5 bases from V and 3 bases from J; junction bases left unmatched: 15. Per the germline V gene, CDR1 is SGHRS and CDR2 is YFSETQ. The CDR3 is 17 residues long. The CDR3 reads CASRQRGVAGLKETQYF. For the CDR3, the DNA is TGCGCCAGCAGACAACGGGGAGTAGCGGGGCTAAAAGAGACCCAGTACTTC.

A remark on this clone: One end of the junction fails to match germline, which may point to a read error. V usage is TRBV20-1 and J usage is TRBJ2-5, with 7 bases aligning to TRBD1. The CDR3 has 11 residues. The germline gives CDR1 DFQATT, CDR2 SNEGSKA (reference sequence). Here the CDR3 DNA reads TGCAGTGCTAGGGGATACGACAGGGTCGACTTC. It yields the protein CSARGYDRVDF.